This T cell receptor beta chain was recovered during a study of long-term antiretroviral therapy in people with HIV. As for the study in general: The earliest samples came about a decade before the 2015 immediate-ART recommendation.

Sequencing used immunoSEQ v3.0 at survey level. Only in-frame clones appear in the TCRdb table, and some are missing; sequencing was by immunoSEQ multiplex PCR. The sample has about 23,000 clones; roughly 80% are singletons. This clone was seen a single time. Its antigen is unidentified. V was pared by 5 bases and J by 2 bases, with 6 bases between. Germline V gene data show CDR1 as MNHEY and CDR2 as SVGAGI. The CDR3 covers 12 residues. Overall study results and limits: Pre-ART-expanded clones dominated the repertoire at all time points. Specimens of blood were obtained during 2004 to 2017, possibly under older ART regimens. The study found narrower CDR3 length ranges in HIV repertoires than in controls.

The V and J genes are TRBV6-5 and TRBJ1-1; D is uncertain. The sequencing used unsorted PBMCs, collected 0.3 years after starting antiretroviral therapy. This receptor was identified in a man aged 45-60 years with HIV. The CDR3 sequence: CASSTGNTEAFF. CDR3 DNA sequence: TGTGCCAGCAGTACTGGTAACACTGAAGCTTTCTTT.